This is a list of T cell receptor beta chains from one sample in a study of blood T cells in healthy people across ages. Using its own MiXCR run on the 5' RACE reads, TCRdb lists one record per CDR3 protein. Altogether roughly 800,000 distinct CDR3 sequences are present, 53% being singletons, with the ten largest covering roughly 40%. Source material: blood. These receptors came from an elderly man in good health. The CDR3 runs from the conserved cysteine through the conserved F or W. The order of the fields is clone size, V gene, J gene, D gene, CDR3 protein, CDR3 DNA. D genes are given only for firm matches. The size entry is marked missing in some rows and otherwise reads once, few, many or a size class.

>.|TRBV11-3|TRBJ2-6|.
CASSLGRPGANVLTF
TGTGCCAGCAGCTTAGGAAGGCCTGGGGCCAACGTCCTGACTTTC
>.|TRBV12-3/TRBV12-4|TRBJ2-1|.
CASSFTPGAREQFF
TGTGCCAGCAGCTTTACTCCCGGAGCCCGTGAGCAGTTCTTC
>.|TRBV16|TRBJ1-5|.
CASSQSSGSRQPQHF
TGTGCCAGCAGCCAATCGTCAGGGTCGCGGCAGCCCCAGCATTTT
>.|TRBV7-2|TRBJ2-5|.
CASSGTHQETQYF
TGTGCCAGCAGTGGGACACATCAAGAGACCCAGTACTTC
>once|TRBV3-1|TRBJ2-1|.
CASSQVTASSYNEQFF
TGTGCCAGCAGCCAAGTGACAGCTAGCTCCTACAATGAGCAGTTCTTC
>few|TRBV29-1|TRBJ2-1|.
CSARPAGNRHNEQFF
TGCAGCGCCCGTCCCGCCGGGAATAGGCACAATGAGCAGTTCTTC
>.|TRBV5-5|TRBJ1-6|.
CASGKVVWDNSPLHF
TGTGCCAGCGGGAAAGTAGTCTGGGATAATTCACCCCTCCACTTT
>once|TRBV6-2/TRBV6-3|TRBJ1-2|.
CASSYGTGGYTF
TGTGCCAGCAGTTACGGTACCGGTGGCTACACCTTC
>.|TRBV5-5|TRBJ2-7|TRBD1
CASSLEVTGGPYEQYF
TGTGCCAGCAGCTTGGAGGTGACAGGGGGTCCCTACGAGCAGTACTTC
>few|TRBV29-1|TRBJ2-5|.
CSVEGRDVETQYF
TGCAGCGTTGAAGGCAGGGATGTTGAGACCCAGTACTTC
>once|TRBV6-1|TRBJ2-7|.
CASTAGTAFSYEQYF
TGTGCCAGCACCGCTGGGACCGCTTTCTCCTACGAGCAGTACTTC
>.|TRBV5-1|TRBJ1-1|.
CASSLDMVNTEAFF
TGCGCCAGCAGCTTGGATATGGTGAACACTGAAGCTTTCTTT
>.|TRBV7-9|TRBJ2-1|.
CASSLAGGETNEQFF
TGTGCCAGCAGCTTAGCGGGGGGAGAGACCAATGAGCAGTTCTTC
>few|TRBV6-5|TRBJ1-2|TRBD1
CASRADTGGGYTF
TGTGCCAGCAGAGCCGACACAGGGGGTGGCTACACCTTC
>few|TRBV15|TRBJ2-1|TRBD2
CATGTSGAFEQFF
TGTGCCACCGGGACTAGCGGGGCCTTTGAGCAGTTCTTC
>.|TRBV11-3|TRBJ2-5|.
CASSLGPGKETQYF
TGTGCCAGCAGCTTAGGGCCAGGGAAAGAGACCCAGTACTTC
>.|TRBV29-1|TRBJ2-5|TRBD2
CSALAGGPGGETQYF
TGCAGTGCGCTAGCGGGAGGGCCAGGAGGCGAGACCCAGTACTTC
>.|TRBV28|TRBJ1-2|TRBD1
CASTQDRGDYTF
TGTGCCAGCACCCAGGACAGGGGGGACTACACCTTC
>.|TRBV6-5|TRBJ1-5|.
CASSYSKGRDQPQHF
TGTGCCAGCAGTTACTCGAAGGGGAGGGATCAGCCCCAGCATTTT
>few|TRBV20-1|TRBJ2-5|TRBD1
CSAPTGLETQYF
TGCAGTGCGCCGACAGGGTTGGAGACCCAGTACTTC
>many|TRBV29-1|TRBJ2-5|TRBD1
CSVEDSQGADETQYF
TGCAGCGTTGAAGATAGTCAGGGGGCTGATGAGACCCAGTACTTC
>.|TRBV13|TRBJ2-1|TRBD2
CASSSWGLAGGNNEHFF
TGTGCCAGCAGCTCCTGGGGACTAGCGGGGGGGAACAATGAGCACTTCTTC
>few|TRBV7-2|TRBJ1-2|.
CASTRGDYGYTF
TGTGCCAGCACCAGAGGGGACTATGGCTACACCTTC
>.|TRBV10-3|TRBJ2-1|TRBD1
CAITGTGVIEQFF
TGTGCCATCACCGGGACAGGGGTGATTGAGCAGTTCTTC
>few|TRBV29-1|TRBJ2-4|.
CSVEHRGQLYF
TGCAGCGTTGAACACCGGGGCCAGCTGTACTTC
>.|TRBV7-9|TRBJ1-5|.
CASSFGFEGGNQPQHF
TGTGCCAGCAGCTTTGGGTTCGAAGGTGGCAATCAGCCCCAGCATTTT
>few|TRBV29-1|TRBJ2-3|.
CSVELAADTQYF
TGCAGCGTTGAACTAGCAGCAGATACGCAGTATTTT
>few|TRBV6-5|TRBJ2-3|.
CASNRAQGAGYAYF
TGTGCCAGCAACCGCGCCCAGGGCGCGGGATACGCGTATTTT
>.|TRBV4-2|TRBJ2-1|.
CASSQDSKDEQFF
TGTGCCAGCAGCCAAGATTCGAAGGATGAGCAGTTCTTC
>.|TRBV6-6|TRBJ2-1|.
CASSDITGNEQFF
TGTGCCAGCAGTGACATAACAGGGAATGAGCAGTTCTTC
>.|TRBV11-2|TRBJ2-1|TRBD2
CASSPRTSGYYNEQFF
TGTGCCAGCAGCCCGAGGACTAGCGGGTACTACAATGAGCAGTTCTTC
>few|TRBV27|TRBJ2-3|TRBD1
CASRPGTVSTDTQYF
TGTGCCAGCAGACCCGGGACAGTTAGCACAGATACGCAGTATTTT
>.|TRBV28|TRBJ2-5|.
CASRPYRGLAQETQYF
TGTGCCAGCAGACCCTACCGGGGCCTGGCTCAAGAGACCCAGTACTTC
>.|TRBV20-1|TRBJ2-1|.
CSARGTSNEQFF
TGCAGTGCTAGAGGAACTAGCAATGAGCAGTTCTTC
>.|TRBV2|TRBJ1-5|.
CASSEALGSNQPQHF
TGTGCCAGCAGTGAAGCTCTGGGAAGCAATCAGCCCCAGCATTTT
>.|TRBV4-1|TRBJ1-5|.
CASSQLTRVQPQHF
TGCGCCAGCAGCCAATTAACAAGGGTTCAGCCCCAGCATTTT
>few|TRBV12-3/TRBV12-4|TRBJ1-6|.
CASSLSLEGSSYNSPLHF
TGTGCCAGCAGTTTATCCCTTGAGGGGAGCTCCTATAATTCACCCCTCCACTTT
>once|TRBV28|TRBJ2-5|.
CASILGETQYF
TGTGCCAGCATCCTCGGAGAGACCCAGTACTTC
>few|TRBV4-2|TRBJ2-7|.
CASSHSIGGATYEQYF
TGTGCCAGCAGCCACTCCATAGGGGGAGCTACTTACGAGCAGTACTTC
>few|TRBV9|TRBJ2-5|.
CASSVEGTQETQYF
TGTGCCAGCAGCGTAGAGGGGACCCAAGAGACCCAGTACTTC
>.|TRBV6-2/TRBV6-3|TRBJ1-1|TRBD1
CASSYEAGTGVSEAFF
TGTGCCAGCAGTTATGAAGCCGGGACAGGGGTGTCTGAAGCTTTCTTT
>.|TRBV29-1|TRBJ2-7|.
CSGATGYEQYF
TGCAGCGGAGCTACAGGTTACGAGCAGTACTTC
>few|TRBV20-1|TRBJ2-5|TRBD2
CSAREGTSGLQETQYF
TGCAGTGCTAGAGAAGGGACTAGCGGGTTACAAGAGACCCAGTACTTC
>few|TRBV5-1|TRBJ2-1|.
CASSFGGSRNEQFF
TGCGCCAGCAGCTTCGGTGGGAGTCGCAATGAGCAGTTCTTC
>.|TRBV29-1|TRBJ1-2|TRBD1
CSVSTGQGLGDGYTF
TGCAGCGTTTCCACCGGACAGGGACTTGGCGATGGCTACACCTTC
>.|TRBV11-2|TRBJ1-1|.
CASSLGGKRYTEAFF
TGTGCCAGCAGCTTAGGGGGGAAAAGATACACTGAAGCTTTCTTT
>.|TRBV24-1|TRBJ2-1|TRBD2
CATSDRTREEFF
TGTGCCACCAGTGACAGGACTAGGGAGGAGTTCTTC
>few|TRBV20-1|TRBJ2-1|.
CSARDGKVGALDGEQFF
TGCAGTGCTAGAGATGGAAAAGTGGGAGCGCTGGACGGTGAGCAGTTCTTC
>.|TRBV6-2/TRBV6-3|TRBJ1-2|.
CASRPTPWLGYGYTF
TGTGCCAGCAGACCCACCCCGTGGCTTGGGTATGGCTACACCTTC
>.|TRBV20-1|TRBJ1-1|.
CSARGSSMNTEAFF
TGCAGTGCTAGGGGGAGCTCTATGAACACTGAAGCTTTCTTT
>many|TRBV20-1|TRBJ2-1|.
CSARDRPGGSNEQFF
TGCAGTGCTAGAGACCGTCCCGGAGGATCCAATGAGCAGTTCTTC
>.|TRBV20-1|TRBJ2-1|.
CSARAWAGGSDEQFF
TGCAGTGCTAGGGCGTGGGCAGGAGGGTCCGATGAGCAGTTCTTC
>.|TRBV12-3/TRBV12-4|TRBJ1-6|TRBD1
CASSGTGAGNSPLHF
TGTGCCAGCAGCGGGACAGGGGCTGGAAATTCACCCCTCCACTTT
>few|TRBV27|TRBJ2-1|TRBD1
CASSSRTGGWDEQFF
TGTGCCAGCAGTTCCCGGACAGGCGGGTGGGATGAGCAGTTCTTC
>.|TRBV4-1|TRBJ1-1|.
CASSQIPMNTEAFF
TGCGCCAGCAGCCAGATACCCATGAACACTGAAGCTTTCTTT
>few|TRBV27|TRBJ2-3|.
CASSLSGVKYAYF
TGTGCCAGCAGTTTATCGGGGGTGAAATACGCGTATTTT
>.|TRBV2|TRBJ2-4|.
CASPGPTSGEQYF
TGTGCCAGCCCCGGACCTACCTCGGGGGAGCAGTACTTC
>.|TRBV7-2|TRBJ1-6|TRBD1
CASSLIETGDSPLHF
TGTGCCAGCAGCTTGATCGAGACAGGGGATTCACCCCTCCACTTT
>.|TRBV5-1|TRBJ1-5|.
CASSLGVADNQPQHF
TGCGCCAGCAGCTTGGGGGTGGCTGACAATCAGCCCCAGCATTTT